This record concerns one TCR beta chain sequence. What it recognizes is unknown. Every donor gave ten milliliters of peripheral blood. Each sample used at least 6 million PBMCs. The data stem from a study of blood T cells in healthy people across ages. Sample-barcoded 5' priming and a J-beta primer mix drove a second PCR of roughly 7 to 11 cycles. A minimum of 2.5 million CDR3-containing paired-end reads was obtained for each sample. TCRdb reprocessed the 5' RACE reads via MiXCR and lists one record per CDR3 protein. The sample shows about 680,000 distinct CDR3 sequences, roughly 49% of them seen only once. Overall study results and limits: Estimated diversity that came from one million T cells was considered an underestimate.

CDR1 and CDR2 (germline): KGHSH, LQKENI. The CDR3 runs to 13 residues. The V end was cut by 1 base, the J end by 7 bases, with 9 bases between. The chain uses TRBV18 and TRBJ2-3, with no clear D. The clonotype comes from a woman aged 55 to 70 in good health. The source material was blood. This chain's CDR3 is CASSPQKGNTQYF. The CDR3 region has the DNA TGTGCCAGCTCACCACAGAAGGGAAATACGCAGTATTTT.